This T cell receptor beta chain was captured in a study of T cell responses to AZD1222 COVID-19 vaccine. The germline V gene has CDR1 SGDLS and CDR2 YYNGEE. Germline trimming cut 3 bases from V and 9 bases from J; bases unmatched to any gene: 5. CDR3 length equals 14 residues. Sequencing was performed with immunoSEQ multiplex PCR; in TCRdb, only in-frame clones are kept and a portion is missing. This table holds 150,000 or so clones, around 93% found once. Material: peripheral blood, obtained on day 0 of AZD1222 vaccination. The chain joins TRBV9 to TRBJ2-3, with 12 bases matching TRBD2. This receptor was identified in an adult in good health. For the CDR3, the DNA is TGTGCCAGCAGCGCCGGACTAGCGGGAAAGACGCAGTATTTT. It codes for CASSAGLAGKTQYF.